The T cell receptor beta chain under discussion was sequenced for a study of blood T cell repertoires in COVID-19. Overall study: There were acute and convalescent COVID-19 samples, and they came from the United States, Italy and Spain. Sample material is recorded as cDNA or gDNA derived from T cells, B-cell-depleted T cells, or PBMCs.

This CDR3 is 15 amino acids long. Trimming took 1 base from V and 1 from J, leaving 11 bases between them. Germline CDR1 reads GTSNPN; CDR2 reads SVGIG (reference sequence). Participants, about 18 to 90 years old, spanned under 25 US areas. The study assigned cohorts using participant-reported clinical history. Profiling relied on immunoSEQ multiplex PCR, and the TCRdb table lists in-frame clones only, not all of them. Of around 49,000 clones in the sample, 70% to 85% were seen once. The sample taken for sequencing was PBMCs or T cells enriched from blood (not recorded which). This receptor was identified in a woman in her 50s with acute COVID-19. V is TRBV30 and J is TRBJ1-5, with TRBD1 as a possible D gene (6 bases). The CDR3 reads CAWSEQGTSNQPQHF. CDR3 bases: TGTGCCTGGAGTGAACAGGGTACAAGCAATCAGCCCCAGCATTTT.